This TCR beta chain derives from a study of shared clonotypes between healthy human individuals. General observations from the study: Collection of samples was limited to blood; tissue repertoires likely differ. It was anticipated that sequencing depth would influence how many clonotypes donors shared. Among four donors, roughly 5.4% of naive CD4 clonotypes were found in common. Naive subsets tended to show greater estimated richness than memory subsets.

In regard to this clone: What it recognizes is unknown.

Trimming removed 2 bases from V and 6 bases from J; junction bases left unmatched: 10. The CDR3 contains 18 residues. CDR1 is WNHNN, CDR2 SYGVQD, per germline (reference sequence). TCRdb keeps only in-frame clones here, not all; method: immunoSEQ multiplex PCR. The table records about 980,000 clones, roughly 72% of them present only once. The sequenced sample consisted of memory CD4+ T cells sorted from blood. Subset given: CD45RA-negative fraction. This clonotype was obtained from a man aged 18-30 years in good health. V usage is TRBV10-1 and J usage is TRBJ2-3; 14 nucleotides line up with TRBD2. This CDR3 is CASSETPTSGREKDTQYF. CDR3 DNA sequence: TGCGCCAGCAGTGAGACGCCGACTAGCGGGAGGGAGAAGGATACGCAGTATTTT.